This T cell receptor (beta chain) was found in a study of glioma-infiltrating T cells. General study findings and limits: Very few CDR3 sequences were shared between tissue and blood. Above-expected tissue-blood divergence occurred in all gliomas, most in low-grade ones.

Turning to this clonotype: Its matching antigen is unknown.

The iRepertoire nested amplicon-rescue multiplex PCR amplified TCR alpha and beta CDR3s from RNA. One-step reverse transcription and amplification started from about 100-400 ng of tissue mRNA or PBMC total RNA. TCRdb reprocessed the multiplex PCR reads with MiXCR, giving one entry per CDR3 protein. The sample lists 150,000 to 200,000 distinct CDR3 sequences; around 32% were seen once. The sequenced sample was glioma tissue, nonneoplastic brain tissue, or PBMCs (not recorded which). The receptor comes from a human donor with low-grade glioma or glioblastoma, undergoing nonglioma brain surgery, or in good health (not recorded which).

The CDR3 sequence: CASSHGPTGELFF. In nucleotides, the CDR3 is TGTGCCAGCAGCCATGGACCCACCGGGGAGCTGTTTTTT. V gene TRBV3-1 combines with J gene TRBJ2-2; D gene uncertain. The CDR3 runs to 13 residues. Germline V gives CDR1 LGHDT, CDR2 YNNKEL (reference sequence). Trimming removed 3 bases from V and 4 bases from J, with 6 bases in between.